This entry is about one T cell receptor (beta chain). These data belong to a study of blood T cell repertoires in COVID-19. Overall study context: COVID-19 samples, acute and convalescent, were from the United States, Italy and Spain. Nucleic acid was either cDNA or gDNA, and it came from T cells, B-cell-depleted T cells, or PBMCs.

In Seattle, patients joined the study during active infection and were tracked longitudinally. As handled by the study authors: Reference gene primer amplification gave nucleated cell count estimates. Clones were sequenced by immunoSEQ multiplex PCR, and TCRdb holds only the in-frame ones, with some missing. That table gives V, J and clone size, and the DNA gave D and trimming. Altogether 110,000 to 150,000 clones are present, about four fifths being singletons, with the ten largest covering 4.5% to 5%. V lost 6 bases, J lost 8 bases, and 16 bases lay in between. Germline V lookup: CDR1 MNHNS, CDR2 SASEGT. The CDR3 covers 13 residues.

V and J are TRBV6-1 and TRBJ1-2; tentatively, D is TRBD1 (6 bases). The TCR sequence derives from a woman aged 65 to 85 with COVID-19, enrolled during active disease. Sequences were obtained from peripheral blood. CDR3 protein: CASRARGSRGYTF. The CDR3 DNA sequence: TGTGCCAGCAGGGCCAGGGGTTCCCGGGGCTACACCTTC.